Listed below are T cell receptor beta chains from one sample, sequenced in a study of control samples from healthy donors and cancer patients. The repertoire was sequenced with immunoSEQ multiplex PCR; TCRdb's copy has only in-frame clones and lacks some. The table includes 260,000 or so clones, 82% detected once. Sample: PBMCs. The origin of the receptors is a woman aged 55-75 years with lung cancer. CDR3s include the opening cysteine and the closing phenylalanine or tryptophan. Fields, in order: V gene, clone size, J gene, D gene, CDR3 DNA, CDR3 protein. A D gene is named only where the DNA matches it firmly. Size is omitted from some rows. Given values are once, few, many or a class for expanded clones.

V: TRBV6-1
size: NA
J: TRBJ2-1
D: NA
DNA: TGTGCCAGCAGTGAAGTAGGGGGCTACAATGAGCAGTTCTTC
CDR3: CASSEVGGYNEQFF

V: TRBV24-1
size: NA
J: TRBJ2-3
D: NA
DNA: TGTGCCACCAGTGATTCTGGTCCAAGCACAGATACGCAGTATTTT
CDR3: CATSDSGPSTDTQYF

V: TRBV28
size: NA
J: TRBJ1-4
D: NA
DNA: TGTGCCAGCAGTTTCAGGTCCTCCCGCGAAAAACTGTTTTTT
CDR3: CASSFRSSREKLFF

V: TRBV7-3
size: NA
J: TRBJ2-1
D: NA
DNA: TGTGCCAGCAGCCCCGAGGGGTCCTTCTACAATGAGCAGTTCTTC
CDR3: CASSPEGSFYNEQFF

V: TRBV19
size: NA
J: TRBJ2-7
D: TRBD2
DNA: TGTGCCAGTAGTACGGCGGGGGGGCCTTTTTACGAGCAGTACTTC
CDR3: CASSTAGGPFYEQYF

V: TRBV5-4
size: NA
J: TRBJ2-5
D: TRBD1
DNA: TGTGCCAGCAGCCGGACAGGGGCGCCCCGGGAGACCCAGTACTTC
CDR3: CASSRTGAPRETQYF

V: TRBV15
size: few
J: TRBJ1-6
D: TRBD1
DNA: TGTGCCACCAGCAGACGGACAGGGCTTAATTCACCCCTCCACTTT
CDR3: CATSRRTGLNSPLHF

V: TRBV5-1
size: NA
J: TRBJ2-5
D: TRBD2
DNA: TGCGCCAGCAGCCCCGGGGGGGTGGAGGAGACCCAGTACTTC
CDR3: CASSPGGVEETQYF

V: TRBV7-6
size: NA
J: TRBJ2-1
D: TRBD2
DNA: TGTGCCAGCAGCTTAGCGCAGGGACTAGTCTTACGAAATGAGCAGTTCTTC
CDR3: CASSLAQGLVLRNEQFF

V: TRBV7-3
size: NA
J: TRBJ2-3
D: TRBD2
DNA: TGTGCCAGCAGCACTATAGCGGGAAGCACAGATACGCAGTATTTT
CDR3: CASSTIAGSTDTQYF

V: TRBV5-4
size: NA
J: TRBJ2-3
D: NA
DNA: TGTGCCAGCAGCTCAAACCCGACTATATGGGGTGAGAGGGATACGCAGTATTTT
CDR3: CASSSNPTIWGERDTQYF

V: TRBV20-1
size: few
J: TRBJ1-4
D: NA
DNA: TGCAGTGCGGGGGGGCGGTTTTTT
CDR3: CSAGGRFF

V: TRBV10-2
size: NA
J: TRBJ2-1
D: NA
DNA: TGCGCCAGCAGTGAGGTTTCCTACAATGAGCAGTTCTTC
CDR3: CASSEVSYNEQFF

V: TRBV5-1
size: NA
J: TRBJ2-2
D: NA
DNA: TGCGCCAGCAGCCCTTCACCGGCGGGTGGGGAGCTGTTTTTT
CDR3: CASSPSPAGGELFF

V: TRBV5-1
size: NA
J: TRBJ1-1
D: NA
DNA: TGCGCCAGCAGCTTCCAACTCCGCGGGGGGACTGAAGCTTTCTTT
CDR3: CASSFQLRGGTEAFF

V: TRBV28
size: NA
J: TRBJ2-1
D: TRBD2
DNA: TGTGCCAGCAGTGCCGGGGCGGGAGTATCGTTCTTC
CDR3: CASSAGAGVSFF

V: TRBV5-6
size: NA
J: TRBJ2-1
D: NA
DNA: TGTGCCAGCAGCTTGGGAACGGAGGATGTCGATGAGCAGTTCTTC
CDR3: CASSLGTEDVDEQFF

V: TRBV11-2
size: NA
J: TRBJ2-7
D: NA
DNA: TGTGCCAGCAGCTTAGGATCGGGCGCAGGTTACGAGCAGTACTTC
CDR3: CASSLGSGAGYEQYF

V: TRBV6-5
size: few
J: TRBJ1-6
D: TRBD1
DNA: TGTGCCAGCAGACAGGGGGCCTGGTCACCCCTCCACTTT
CDR3: CASRQGAWSPLHF

V: TRBV5-1
size: few
J: TRBJ1-1
D: TRBD1
DNA: TGCGCCAGCAGCTTTCAACCCACAGGGGCGTACACTGAAGCTTTCTTT
CDR3: CASSFQPTGAYTEAFF

V: TRBV6-5
size: NA
J: TRBJ2-2
D: TRBD2
DNA: TGTGCCAGCAGTTACGGCGGGGGGGAAACCGGGGAGCTGTTTTTT
CDR3: CASSYGGGETGELFF

V: TRBV11-2
size: NA
J: TRBJ2-3
D: NA
DNA: TGTGCCAGCAGCTTATCACCTTTCGCGGGGTTGGGCACAGATACGCAGTATTTT
CDR3: CASSLSPFAGLGTDTQYF

V: TRBV9
size: NA
J: TRBJ2-1
D: TRBD2
DNA: TGTGCCAGCAGCGTAGCGGCGGGAGTCCTCTACAATGAGCAGTTCTTC
CDR3: CASSVAAGVLYNEQFF

V: TRBV6-6
size: NA
J: TRBJ1-2
D: NA
DNA: TGTGCCAGCAGCCGGACAGCTCTTCTCTATGGCTACACCTTC
CDR3: CASSRTALLYGYTF

V: TRBV30
size: NA
J: TRBJ1-6
D: NA
DNA: TGTGCCTGGAGCAGCAGGCGATCACCCCTCCACTTT
CDR3: CAWSSRRSPLHF

V: TRBV23-1
size: NA
J: TRBJ1-2
D: TRBD1
DNA: TGCGCCAGCAGTCGGACCGGGACAGGGGGTCGGGGCTACACCTTC
CDR3: CASSRTGTGGRGYTF

V: TRBV9
size: NA
J: TRBJ1-6
D: TRBD1
DNA: TGTGCCAGCAGCAGGGACCCAGGGGGAGATAATTCACCCCTCCACTTT
CDR3: CASSRDPGGDNSPLHF

V: TRBV11-2
size: NA
J: TRBJ2-2
D: NA
DNA: TGTGCCAGCAGCTTAGATCTGGGCGGGGAGCTGTTTTTT
CDR3: CASSLDLGGELFF

V: TRBV6-5
size: once
J: TRBJ2-7
D: NA
DNA: TGTGCCAGCAGCACTTACGAAGTAGCCTACGAGCAGTACTTC
CDR3: CASSTYEVAYEQYF

V: TRBV6-6
size: NA
J: TRBJ2-3
D: NA
DNA: TGTGCCAGCAGTTACCGCGGGAACACAGATACGCAGTATTTT
CDR3: CASSYRGNTDTQYF